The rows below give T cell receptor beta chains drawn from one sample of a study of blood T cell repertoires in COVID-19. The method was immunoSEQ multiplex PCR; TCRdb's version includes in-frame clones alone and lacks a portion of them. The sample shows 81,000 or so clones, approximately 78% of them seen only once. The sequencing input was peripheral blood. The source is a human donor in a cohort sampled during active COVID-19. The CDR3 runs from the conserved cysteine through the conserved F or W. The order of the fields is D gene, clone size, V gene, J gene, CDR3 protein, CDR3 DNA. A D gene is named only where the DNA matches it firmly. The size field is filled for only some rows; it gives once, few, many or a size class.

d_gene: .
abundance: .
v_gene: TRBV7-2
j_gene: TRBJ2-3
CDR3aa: CASSLLGFTDTQYF
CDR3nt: TGTGCCAGCAGCTTACTCGGTTTCACAGATACGCAGTATTTT

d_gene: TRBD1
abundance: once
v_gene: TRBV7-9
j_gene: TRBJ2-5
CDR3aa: CASSRSGQKGAQYF
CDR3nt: TGTGCCAGCAGCCGTTCGGGACAGAAGGGGGCCCAGTACTTC

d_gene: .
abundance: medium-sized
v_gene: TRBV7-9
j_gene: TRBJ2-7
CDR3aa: CASSHTVGGEIYEQYF
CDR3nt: TGTGCCAGCAGCCACACCGTTGGAGGAGAAATCTACGAGCAGTACTTC

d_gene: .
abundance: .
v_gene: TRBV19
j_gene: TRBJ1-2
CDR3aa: CASSIDQQVFYGYTF
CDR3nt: TGTGCCAGTAGTATAGATCAACAGGTGTTCTATGGCTACACCTTC

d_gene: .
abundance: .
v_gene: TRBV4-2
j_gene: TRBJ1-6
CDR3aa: CASSPPGLGNSPLHF
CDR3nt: TGTGCCAGCAGCCCGCCGGGACTGGGAAATTCACCCCTCCACTTT

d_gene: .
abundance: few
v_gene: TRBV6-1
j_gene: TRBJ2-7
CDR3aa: CASSERSRVYNYEQYF
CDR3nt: TGTGCCAGCAGTGAAAGGTCCAGGGTGTACAACTACGAGCAGTACTTC

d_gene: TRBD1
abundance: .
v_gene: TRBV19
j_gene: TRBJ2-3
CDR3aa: CATTGGSPDTQYF
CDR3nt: TGTGCCACTACAGGGGGCTCCCCAGATACGCAGTATTTT

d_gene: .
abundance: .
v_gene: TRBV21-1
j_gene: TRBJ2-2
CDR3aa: CASSKSGTHLVNTGELFF
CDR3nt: TGTGCCAGCAGCAAGAGCGGGACACACCTTGTGAACACCGGGGAGCTGTTTTTT

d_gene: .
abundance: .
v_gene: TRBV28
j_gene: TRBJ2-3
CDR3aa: CASSVRGTDTQYF
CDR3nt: TGTGCCAGCAGCGTGCGGGGCACAGATACGCAGTATTTT

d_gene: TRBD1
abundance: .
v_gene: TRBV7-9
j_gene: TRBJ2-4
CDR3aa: CASQGADRAGKNIQYF
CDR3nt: TGTGCCAGCCAGGGGGCGGACAGGGCAGGCAAAAACATTCAGTACTTC

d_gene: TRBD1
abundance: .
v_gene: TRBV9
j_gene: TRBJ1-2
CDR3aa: CASSRRDSRPSNYGYTF
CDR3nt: TGTGCCAGCAGCCGACGGGACAGCCGACCTTCTAACTATGGCTACACCTTC

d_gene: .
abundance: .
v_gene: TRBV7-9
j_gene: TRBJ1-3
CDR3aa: CASSFGVSGNTIYF
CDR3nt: TGTGCCAGCAGCTTCGGGGTCTCTGGAAACACCATATATTTT

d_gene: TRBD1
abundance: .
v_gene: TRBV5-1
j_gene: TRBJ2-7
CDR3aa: CASSPGTGTYEQYF
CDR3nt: TGCGCCAGCAGCCCAGGGACAGGGACCTACGAGCAGTACTTC

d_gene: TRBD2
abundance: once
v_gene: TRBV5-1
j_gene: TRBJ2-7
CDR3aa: CASSQLAGAPVAQYF
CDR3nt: TGCGCCAGCAGCCAACTAGCGGGGGCCCCGGTCGCGCAGTACTTC

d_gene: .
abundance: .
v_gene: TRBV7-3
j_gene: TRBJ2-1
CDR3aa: CASSPAGLPFNEQFF
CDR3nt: TGTGCCAGCAGCCCTGCGGGGTTGCCCTTCAATGAGCAGTTCTTC

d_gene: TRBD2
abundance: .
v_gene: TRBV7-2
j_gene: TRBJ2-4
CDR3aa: CASSLESSGGMQYF
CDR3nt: TGTGCCAGCAGCTTAGAGTCTAGCGGGGGGATGCAGTACTTC

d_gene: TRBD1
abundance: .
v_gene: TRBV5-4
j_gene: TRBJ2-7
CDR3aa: CASSFTGGSYEQYF
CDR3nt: TGTGCCAGCAGCTTTACAGGGGGCTCCTACGAGCAGTACTTC

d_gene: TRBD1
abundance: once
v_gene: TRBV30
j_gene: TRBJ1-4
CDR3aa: CAWSYRGEKLFF
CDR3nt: TGTGCCTGGAGCTACAGGGGGGAAAAACTGTTTTTT

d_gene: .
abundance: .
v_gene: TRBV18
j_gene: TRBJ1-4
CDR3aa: CASSPNGVSNEKLFF
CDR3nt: TGTGCCAGCTCACCCAACGGGGTATCGAATGAAAAACTGTTTTTT

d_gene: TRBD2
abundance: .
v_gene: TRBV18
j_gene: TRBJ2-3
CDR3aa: CASSTGLVDTQYF
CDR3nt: TGTGCCAGCTCAACCGGACTAGTCGATACGCAGTATTTT

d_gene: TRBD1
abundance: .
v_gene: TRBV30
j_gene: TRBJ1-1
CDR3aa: CAWSVRQGNTEAFF
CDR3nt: TGTGCCTGGAGTGTACGACAGGGGAACACTGAAGCTTTCTTT

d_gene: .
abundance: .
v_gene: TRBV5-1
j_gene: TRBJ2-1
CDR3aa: CASSLGALSSYNEQFF
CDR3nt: TGCGCCAGCAGCTTGGGGGCTCTGAGCTCCTACAATGAGCAGTTCTTC

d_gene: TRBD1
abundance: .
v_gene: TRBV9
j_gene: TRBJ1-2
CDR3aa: CASRRDSQDGYTF
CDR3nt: TGTGCCAGCAGGAGGGACAGCCAAGATGGCTACACCTTC

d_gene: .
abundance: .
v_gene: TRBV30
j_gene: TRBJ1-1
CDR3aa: CAWSVTTLDTEAFF
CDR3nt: TGTGCCTGGAGCGTAACCACACTAGACACTGAAGCTTTCTTT

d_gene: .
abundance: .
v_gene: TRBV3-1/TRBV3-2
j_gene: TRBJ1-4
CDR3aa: CASSQDRGAPNEKLFF
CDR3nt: TGTGCCAGCAGCCAAGATCGCGGGGCTCCTAATGAAAAACTGTTTTTT

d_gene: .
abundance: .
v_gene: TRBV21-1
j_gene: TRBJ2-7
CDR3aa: CASSLPGTDPTRKQYF
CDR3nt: TGTGCCAGCAGCCTTCCCGGGACAGATCCTACTCGGAAGCAGTACTTC

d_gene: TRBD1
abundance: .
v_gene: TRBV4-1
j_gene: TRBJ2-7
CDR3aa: CASSAPGTGANEQYF
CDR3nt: TGCGCCAGCAGCGCACCCGGGACAGGGGCCAACGAGCAGTACTTC

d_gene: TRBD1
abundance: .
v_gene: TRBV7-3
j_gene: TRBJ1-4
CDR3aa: CASSVSQGGAEGVKLFF
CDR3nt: TGTGCCAGCAGCGTGTCGCAGGGGGGCGCCGAAGGTGTAAAACTGTTTTTT

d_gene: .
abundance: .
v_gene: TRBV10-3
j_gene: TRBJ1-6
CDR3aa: CAISLEEPRNSPLHF
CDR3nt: TGTGCCATCAGCCTGGAGGAGCCACGGAATTCACCCCTCCACTTT

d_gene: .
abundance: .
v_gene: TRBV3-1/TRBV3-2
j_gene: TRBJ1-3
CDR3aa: CASSHNPTGGGTGNTIYF
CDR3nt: TGTGCCAGCAGCCACAACCCTACCGGGGGGGGGACTGGAAACACCATATATTTT

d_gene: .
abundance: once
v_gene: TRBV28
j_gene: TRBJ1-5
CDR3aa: CASSGWVRGNQPQHF
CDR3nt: TGTGCCAGCAGCGGATGGGTTCGGGGCAATCAGCCCCAGCATTTT

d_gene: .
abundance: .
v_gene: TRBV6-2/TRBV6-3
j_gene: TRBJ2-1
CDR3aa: CASSSRGNEQFF
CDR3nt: TGTGCCAGCAGTTCTAGGGGGAATGAGCAGTTCTTC

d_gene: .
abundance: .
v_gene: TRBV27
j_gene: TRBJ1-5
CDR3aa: CASSPRGNQPQHF
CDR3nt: TGTGCCAGCAGTCCTCGGGGGAACCAGCCCCAGCATTTT

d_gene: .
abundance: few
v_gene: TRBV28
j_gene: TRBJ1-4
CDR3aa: CASSPQGGGNEKLFF
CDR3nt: TGTGCCAGCAGCCCACAGGGAGGGGGTAATGAAAAACTGTTTTTT

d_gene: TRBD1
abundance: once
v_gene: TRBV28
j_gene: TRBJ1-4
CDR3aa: CASTLDREAEKLFF
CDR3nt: TGTGCCAGCACCCTCGACAGGGAGGCTGAAAAACTGTTTTTT

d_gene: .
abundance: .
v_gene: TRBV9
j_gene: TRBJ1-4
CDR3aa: CASSAGGGVREKLFF
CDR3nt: TGTGCCAGCAGCGCTGGAGGGGGGGTTAGGGAAAAACTGTTTTTT

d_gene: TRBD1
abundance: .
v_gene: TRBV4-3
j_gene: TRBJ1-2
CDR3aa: CARSRPDRAAGYTF
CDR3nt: TGCGCCCGCAGCCGACCCGACAGGGCTGCCGGCTACACCTTC

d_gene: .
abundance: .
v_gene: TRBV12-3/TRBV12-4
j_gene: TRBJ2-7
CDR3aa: CASSFDDRYEQYF
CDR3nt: TGTGCCAGCAGTTTCGACGACAGATACGAGCAGTACTTC

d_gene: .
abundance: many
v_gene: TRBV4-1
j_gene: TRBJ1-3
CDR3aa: CASSQAATVSATGNTIYF
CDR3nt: TGCGCCAGCAGCCAAGCGGCGACAGTCAGTGCAACTGGAAACACCATATATTTT

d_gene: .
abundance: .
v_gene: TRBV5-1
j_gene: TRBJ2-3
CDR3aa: CASSLGVGGGTDTQYF
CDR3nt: TGCGCCAGCAGCTTGGGGGTAGGGGGAGGCACAGATACGCAGTATTTT

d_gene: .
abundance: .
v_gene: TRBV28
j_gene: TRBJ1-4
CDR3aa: CASSLGQLNEKLFF
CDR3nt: TGTGCCAGCAGTTTAGGGCAGCTTAATGAAAAACTGTTTTTT

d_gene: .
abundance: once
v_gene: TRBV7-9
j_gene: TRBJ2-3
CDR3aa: CASSDLGGTDTQYF
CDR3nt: TGTGCCAGCAGCGACTTGGGAGGCACAGATACGCAGTATTTT

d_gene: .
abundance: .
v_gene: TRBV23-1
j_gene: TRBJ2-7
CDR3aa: CASSQEYRDSYEQYF
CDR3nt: TGCGCCAGCAGTCAAGAATACAGGGATTCCTACGAGCAGTACTTC

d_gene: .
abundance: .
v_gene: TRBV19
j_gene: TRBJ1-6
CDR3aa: CASSTATPGLGSYNSPLHF
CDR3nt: TGTGCCAGTAGTACTGCCACACCGGGACTTGGGTCCTATAATTCACCCCTCCACTTT

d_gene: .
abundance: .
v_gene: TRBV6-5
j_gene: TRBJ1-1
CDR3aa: CASRQGRNTEAFF
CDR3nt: TGTGCCAGCAGACAGGGTAGGAACACTGAAGCTTTCTTT

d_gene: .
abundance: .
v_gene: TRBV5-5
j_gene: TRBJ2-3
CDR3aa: CASSSRTGSDTQYF
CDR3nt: TGTGCCAGCAGCTCCAGGACTGGGTCGGATACGCAGTATTTT

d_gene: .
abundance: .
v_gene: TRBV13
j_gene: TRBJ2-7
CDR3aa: CASSLWSSESYEQYF
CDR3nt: TGTGCCAGCAGCTTATGGTCTAGCGAGTCCTACGAGCAGTACTTC

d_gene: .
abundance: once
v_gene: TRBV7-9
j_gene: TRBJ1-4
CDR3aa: CASSLAGGGGEKLFF
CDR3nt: TGTGCCAGCAGCTTAGCCGGGGGCGGGGGTGAAAAACTGTTTTTT

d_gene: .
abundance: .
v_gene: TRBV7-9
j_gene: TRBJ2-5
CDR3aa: CASSLGLEGGAETQYF
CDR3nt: TGTGCCAGCAGCTTAGGGTTGGAGGGCGGGGCGGAGACCCAGTACTTC

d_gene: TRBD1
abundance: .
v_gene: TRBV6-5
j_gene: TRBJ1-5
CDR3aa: CASRPGQILSQPQHF
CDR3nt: TGTGCCAGCAGACCGGGACAGATCCTTAGTCAGCCCCAGCATTTT

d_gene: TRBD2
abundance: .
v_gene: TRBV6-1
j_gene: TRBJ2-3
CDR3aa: CASSEALSGGPTDTQYF
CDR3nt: TGTGCCAGCAGTGAAGCACTAAGCGGGGGCCCCACAGATACGCAGTATTTT

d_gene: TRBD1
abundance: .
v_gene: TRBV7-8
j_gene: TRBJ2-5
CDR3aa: CASSLAGWDRGLQETQYF
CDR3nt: TGTGCCAGCAGCTTAGCGGGTTGGGACAGGGGGCTCCAAGAGACCCAGTACTTC

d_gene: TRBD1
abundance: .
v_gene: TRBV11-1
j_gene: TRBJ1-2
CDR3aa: CASSWDSYGYTF
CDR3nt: TGTGCCAGCAGCTGGGACAGTTATGGCTACACCTTC

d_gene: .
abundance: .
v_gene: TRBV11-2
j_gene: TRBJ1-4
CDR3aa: CASSETPATNEKLFF
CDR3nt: TGTGCCAGCAGCGAGACACCTGCAACTAATGAAAAACTGTTTTTT

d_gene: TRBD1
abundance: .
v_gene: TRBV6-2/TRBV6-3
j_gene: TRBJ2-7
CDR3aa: CASSSGQGVVYEQYF
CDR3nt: TGTGCCAGCAGTTCGGGACAGGGGGTAGTCTACGAGCAGTACTTC

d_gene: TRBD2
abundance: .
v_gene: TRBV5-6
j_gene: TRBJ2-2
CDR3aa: CASSLISGGFTGELFF
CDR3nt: TGTGCCAGCAGCTTGATTAGCGGGGGCTTCACCGGGGAGCTGTTTTTT

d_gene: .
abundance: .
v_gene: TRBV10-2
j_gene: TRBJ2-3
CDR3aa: CASSDFGRITDTQYF
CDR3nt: TGCGCCAGCAGTGATTTTGGGAGGATCACAGATACGCAGTATTTT

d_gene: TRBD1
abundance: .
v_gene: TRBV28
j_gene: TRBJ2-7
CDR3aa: CASKTHRGADEQYF
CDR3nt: TGTGCCAGCAAGACCCACAGGGGAGCCGACGAGCAGTACTTC

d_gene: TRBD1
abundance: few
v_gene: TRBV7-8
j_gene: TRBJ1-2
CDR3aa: CASSSGQASYGYTF
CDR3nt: TGTGCCAGCAGCTCAGGACAGGCGAGCTATGGCTACACCTTC